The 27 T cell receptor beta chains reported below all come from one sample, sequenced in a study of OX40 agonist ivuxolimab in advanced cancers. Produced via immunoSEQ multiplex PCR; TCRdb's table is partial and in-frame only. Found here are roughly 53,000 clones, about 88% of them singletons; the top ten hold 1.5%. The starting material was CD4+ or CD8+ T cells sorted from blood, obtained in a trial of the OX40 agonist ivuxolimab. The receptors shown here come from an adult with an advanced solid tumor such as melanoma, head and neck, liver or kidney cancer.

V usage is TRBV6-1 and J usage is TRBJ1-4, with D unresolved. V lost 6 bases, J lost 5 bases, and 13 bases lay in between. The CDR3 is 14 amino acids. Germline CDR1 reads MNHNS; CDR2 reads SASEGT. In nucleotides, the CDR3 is TGTGCCAGCAGACAAAAGGACTTGAATGAAAAACTGTTTTTT. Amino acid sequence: CASRQKDLNEKLFF.

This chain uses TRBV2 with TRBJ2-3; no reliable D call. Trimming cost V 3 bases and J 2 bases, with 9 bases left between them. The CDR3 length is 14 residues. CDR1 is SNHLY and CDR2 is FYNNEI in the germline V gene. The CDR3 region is CASSDSTPTDTQYF. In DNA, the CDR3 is TGTGCCAGCAGTGATTCGACCCCCACAGATACGCAGTATTTT.

The CDR3 DNA reads TGCAGTGCACCACAGGGACATGAGCAGTTCTTC. Translation gives CSAPQGHEQFF. The rearrangement uses TRBV20-1 and TRBJ2-1; TRBD1 might be the D (6 bases). Per the germline V gene, CDR1 is DFQATT and CDR2 is SNEGSKA (reference sequence). Trimming shortened V by 6 bases and J by 8 bases, and 11 bases separated the two germline ends. The CDR3 length is 11 residues.

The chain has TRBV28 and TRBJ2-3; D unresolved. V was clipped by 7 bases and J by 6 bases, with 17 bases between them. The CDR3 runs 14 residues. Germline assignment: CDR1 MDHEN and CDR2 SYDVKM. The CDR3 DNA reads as TGTGCCAGCACCGAACCACTTCGGGCCGATACGCAGTATTTT. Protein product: CASTEPLRADTQYF.

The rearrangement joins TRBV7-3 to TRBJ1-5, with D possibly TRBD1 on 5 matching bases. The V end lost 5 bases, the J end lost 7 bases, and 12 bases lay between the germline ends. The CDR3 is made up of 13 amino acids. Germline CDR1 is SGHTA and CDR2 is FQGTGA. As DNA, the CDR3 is TGTGCCAGCAGCCTCTACGGGGACCAGCCCCAGCATTTT. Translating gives CASSLYGDQPQHF.

CDR3 coding DNA: TGCAGCGTGGTCATTAACTATGGCTACACCTTC. It is translated as CSVVINYGYTF. The V and J genes are TRBV29-1 and TRBJ1-2; D is uncertain. The V end lost 6 bases, the J end lost 1 base, and 6 bases lay between the germline ends. This CDR3 contains 11 residues. Germline V gene sequence: CDR1 SQVTM, CDR2 ANQGSEA. Complete variable domain (other parts from reference TRBV29-1 and TRBJ1-2): SAVISQKPSRDICQRGTSLTIQCQVDSQVTMMFWYRQQPGQSLTLIATANQGSEATYESGFVIDKFPISRPNLTFSTLTVSNMSPEDSSIYLCSVVINYGYTFGSGTRLTVV.

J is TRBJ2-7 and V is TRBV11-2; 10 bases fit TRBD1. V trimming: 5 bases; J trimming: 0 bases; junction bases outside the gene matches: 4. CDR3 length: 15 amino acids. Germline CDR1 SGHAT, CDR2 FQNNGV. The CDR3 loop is CASSRGQGPSYEQYF. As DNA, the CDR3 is TGTGCCAGCAGCAGGGGACAGGGGCCCTCCTACGAGCAGTACTTC.

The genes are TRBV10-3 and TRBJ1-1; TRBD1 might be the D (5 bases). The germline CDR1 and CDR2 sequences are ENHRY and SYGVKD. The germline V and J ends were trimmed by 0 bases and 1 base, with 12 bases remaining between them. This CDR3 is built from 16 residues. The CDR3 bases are TGTGCCATCAGTGAGTCTACAGGAAGGGGGAACACTGAAGCTTTCTTT. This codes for CAISESTGRGNTEAFF.

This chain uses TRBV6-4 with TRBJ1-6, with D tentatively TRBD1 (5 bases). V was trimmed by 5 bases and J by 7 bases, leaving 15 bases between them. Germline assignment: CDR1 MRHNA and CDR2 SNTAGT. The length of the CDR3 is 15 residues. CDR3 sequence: CASSPRPEGNSPLHF. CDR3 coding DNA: TGTGCCAGCAGTCCCAGGCCCGAGGGGAATTCACCCCTCCACTTT.

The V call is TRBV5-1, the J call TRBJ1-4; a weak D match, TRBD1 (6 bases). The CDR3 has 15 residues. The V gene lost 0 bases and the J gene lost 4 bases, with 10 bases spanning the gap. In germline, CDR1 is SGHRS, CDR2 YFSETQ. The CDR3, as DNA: TGCGCCAGCAGCTTGGCAGGGGCGAGTAATGAAAAACTGTTTTTT. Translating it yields CASSLAGASNEKLFF.

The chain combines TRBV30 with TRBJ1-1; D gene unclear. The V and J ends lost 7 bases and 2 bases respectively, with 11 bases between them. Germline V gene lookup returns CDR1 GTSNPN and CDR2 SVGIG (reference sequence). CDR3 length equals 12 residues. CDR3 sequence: CASARYNTEAFF. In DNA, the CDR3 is TGTGCCTCCGCGAGGTACAACACTGAAGCTTTCTTT.

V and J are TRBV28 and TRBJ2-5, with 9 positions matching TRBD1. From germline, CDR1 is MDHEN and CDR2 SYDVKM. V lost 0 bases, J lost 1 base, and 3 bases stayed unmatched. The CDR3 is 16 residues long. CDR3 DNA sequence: TGTGCCAGCAGTTTATGGGGACAGGGCTCCCAAGAGACCCAGTACTTC. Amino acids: CASSLWGQGSQETQYF.

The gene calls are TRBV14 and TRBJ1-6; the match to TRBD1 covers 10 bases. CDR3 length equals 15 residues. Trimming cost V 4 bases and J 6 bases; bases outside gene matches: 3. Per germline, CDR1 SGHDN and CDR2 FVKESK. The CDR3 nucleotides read TGTGCCAGCAGCCCCCGGACAGGGGGTAATTCACCCCTCCACTTT. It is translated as CASSPRTGGNSPLHF.

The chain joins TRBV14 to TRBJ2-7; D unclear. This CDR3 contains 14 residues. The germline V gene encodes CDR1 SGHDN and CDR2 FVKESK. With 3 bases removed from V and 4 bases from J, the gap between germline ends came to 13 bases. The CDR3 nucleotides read TGTGCCAGCAGCCACTTGTCTCGGGCTTACGAGCAGTACTTC. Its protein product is CASSHLSRAYEQYF.

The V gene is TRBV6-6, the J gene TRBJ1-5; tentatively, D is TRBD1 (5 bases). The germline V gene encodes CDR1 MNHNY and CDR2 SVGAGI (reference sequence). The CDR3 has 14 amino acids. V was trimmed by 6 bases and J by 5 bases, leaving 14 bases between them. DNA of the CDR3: TGTGCCAGCAGAAGCAGGGTGACCGATCAGCCCCAGCATTTT. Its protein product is CASRSRVTDQPQHF.

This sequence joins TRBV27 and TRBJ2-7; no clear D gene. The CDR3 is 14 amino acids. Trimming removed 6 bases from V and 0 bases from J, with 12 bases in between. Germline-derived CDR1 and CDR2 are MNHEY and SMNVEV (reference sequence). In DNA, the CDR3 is TGTGCCAGCAGCCAATCGAGGAACTCCTACGAGCAGTACTTC. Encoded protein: CASSQSRNSYEQYF.

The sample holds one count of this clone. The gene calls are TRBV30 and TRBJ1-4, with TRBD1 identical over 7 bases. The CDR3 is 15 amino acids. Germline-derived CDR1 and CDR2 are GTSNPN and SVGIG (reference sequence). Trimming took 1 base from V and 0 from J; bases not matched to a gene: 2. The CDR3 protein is CAWSADRATNEKLFF. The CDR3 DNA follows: TGTGCCTGGAGTGCCGACAGGGCAACTAATGAAAAACTGTTTTTT.

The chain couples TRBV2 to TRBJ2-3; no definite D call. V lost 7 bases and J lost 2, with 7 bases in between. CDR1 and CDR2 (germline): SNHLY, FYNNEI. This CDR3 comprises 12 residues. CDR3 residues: CASTRSTDTQYF. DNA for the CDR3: TGTGCCAGCACTCGTTCCACAGATACGCAGTATTTT.

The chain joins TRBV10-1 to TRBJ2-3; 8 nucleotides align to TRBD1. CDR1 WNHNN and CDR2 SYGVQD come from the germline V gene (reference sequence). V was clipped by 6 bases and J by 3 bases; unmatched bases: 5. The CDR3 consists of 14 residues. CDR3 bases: TGCGCCAGCAGCCCGACAGGGGTTACAGATACGCAGTATTTT. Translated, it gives CASSPTGVTDTQYF.

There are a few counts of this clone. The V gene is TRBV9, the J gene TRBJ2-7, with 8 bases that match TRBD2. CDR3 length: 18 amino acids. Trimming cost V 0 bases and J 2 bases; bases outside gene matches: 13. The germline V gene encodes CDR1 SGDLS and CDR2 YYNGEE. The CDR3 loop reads CASSVAGVGASGPYEQYF. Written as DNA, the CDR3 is TGTGCCAGCAGCGTAGCCGGCGTGGGGGCTAGCGGGCCCTACGAGCAGTACTTC.

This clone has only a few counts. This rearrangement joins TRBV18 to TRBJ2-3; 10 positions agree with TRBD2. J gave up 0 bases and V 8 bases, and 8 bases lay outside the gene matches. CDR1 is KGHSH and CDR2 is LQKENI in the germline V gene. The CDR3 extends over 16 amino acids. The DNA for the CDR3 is TGTGCCAGCACTAGCGGGATCGACCCTAGCACAGATACGCAGTATTTT. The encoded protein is CASTSGIDPSTDTQYF. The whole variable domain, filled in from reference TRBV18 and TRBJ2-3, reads NAGVMQNPRHLVRRRGQEARLRCSPMKGHSHVYWYRQLPEEGLKFMVYLQKENIIDESGMPKERFSAEFPKEGPSILRIQQVVRGDSAAYFCASTSGIDPSTDTQYFGPGTRLTVL.

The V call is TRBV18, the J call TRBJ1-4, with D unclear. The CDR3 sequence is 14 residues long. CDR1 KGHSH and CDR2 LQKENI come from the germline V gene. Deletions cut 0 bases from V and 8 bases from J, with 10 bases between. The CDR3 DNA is TGTGCCAGCTCACCACCGTCCAGGCTGGAAAAACTGTTTTTT. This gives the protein CASSPPSRLEKLFF.

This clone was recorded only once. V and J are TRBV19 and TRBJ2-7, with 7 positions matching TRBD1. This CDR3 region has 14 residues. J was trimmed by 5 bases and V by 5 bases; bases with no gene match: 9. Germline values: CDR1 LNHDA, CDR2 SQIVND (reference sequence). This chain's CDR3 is CASSDVQGWNEQYF. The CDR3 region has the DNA TGTGCCAGTAGTGACGTACAGGGGTGGAACGAGCAGTACTTC.

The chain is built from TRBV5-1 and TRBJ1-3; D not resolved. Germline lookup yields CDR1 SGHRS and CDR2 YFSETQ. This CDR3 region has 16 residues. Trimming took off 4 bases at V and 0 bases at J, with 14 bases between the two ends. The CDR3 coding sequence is TGCGCCAGCAGCCCGGAAGTGGGTTACTCTGGAAACACCATATATTTT. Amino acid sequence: CASSPEVGYSGNTIYF. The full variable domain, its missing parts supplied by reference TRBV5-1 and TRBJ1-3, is KAGVTQTPRYLIKTRGQQVTLSCSPISGHRSVSWYQQTPGQGLQFLFEYFSETQRNKGNFPGRFSGRQFSNSRSEMNVSTLELGDSALYLCASSPEVGYSGNTIYFGEGSWLTVV.

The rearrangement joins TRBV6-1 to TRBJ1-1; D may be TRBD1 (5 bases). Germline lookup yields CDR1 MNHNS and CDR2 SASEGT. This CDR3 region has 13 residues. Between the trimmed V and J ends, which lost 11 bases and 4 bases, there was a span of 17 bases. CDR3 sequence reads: CASGRGGFTEAFF. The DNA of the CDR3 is TGTGCCTCGGGGCGCGGGGGTTTCACTGAAGCTTTCTTT.

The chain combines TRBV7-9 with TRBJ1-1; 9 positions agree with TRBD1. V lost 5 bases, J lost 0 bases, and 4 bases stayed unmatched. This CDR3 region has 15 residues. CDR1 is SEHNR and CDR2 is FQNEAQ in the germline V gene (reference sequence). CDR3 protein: CASSHNRGLNTEAFF. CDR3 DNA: TGTGCCAGCAGCCATAACAGGGGGCTGAACACTGAAGCTTTCTTT.

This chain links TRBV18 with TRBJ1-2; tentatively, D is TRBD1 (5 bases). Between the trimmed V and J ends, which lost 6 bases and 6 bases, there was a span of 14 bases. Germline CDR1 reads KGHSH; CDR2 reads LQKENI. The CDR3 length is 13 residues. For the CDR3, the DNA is TGTGCCAGCTCCCCTCGGGACGGGGATGGCTACACCTTC. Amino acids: CASSPRDGDGYTF.